This is a list of T cell receptor beta chains from one sample in a study of blood T cell repertoires in COVID-19. Here immunoSEQ multiplex PCR was the method, and the copy in TCRdb shows in-frame clones only, minus some. The repertoire has under 250,000 clones, 70% to 90% of them found once; the top ten carry around 7.3%. Specimen: peripheral blood. These receptors were obtained from a woman aged 70-85 years with active or convalescent COVID-19. CDR3s include the opening cysteine and the closing phenylalanine or tryptophan. A D gene is named only where the DNA matches it firmly. Clone size appears in some rows only: once, few, many, or a class for an expanded clone.

abundance: -; v_gene: TRBV18; j_gene: TRBJ2-5; d_gene: -; CDR3aa: CASSPGLTQETQYF; CDR3nt: TGTGCCAGCTCACCAGGACTGACCCAAGAGACCCAGTACTTC
abundance: once; v_gene: TRBV7-9; j_gene: TRBJ1-1; d_gene: -; CDR3aa: CASSSVTGVGGTEAFF; CDR3nt: TGTGCCAGCAGCTCGGTTACGGGGGTCGGAGGCACTGAAGCTTTCTTT
abundance: -; v_gene: TRBV27; j_gene: TRBJ2-5; d_gene: -; CDR3aa: CASSLSGGEETQYF; CDR3nt: TGTGCCAGCAGTTTATCAGGCGGGGAAGAGACCCAGTACTTC
abundance: -; v_gene: TRBV6-5; j_gene: TRBJ1-6; d_gene: -; CDR3aa: CASSSGKVALNSPLHF; CDR3nt: TGTGCCAGCAGTTCAGGGAAGGTAGCATTGAATTCACCCCTCCACTTT
abundance: -; v_gene: TRBV2; j_gene: TRBJ1-3; d_gene: TRBD1; CDR3aa: CASTRAWQGGGNTIYF; CDR3nt: TGTGCCAGCACCCGCGCCTGGCAGGGGGGTGGAAACACCATATATTTT
abundance: few; v_gene: TRBV7-2; j_gene: TRBJ2-7; d_gene: TRBD1; CDR3aa: CASSLPDRGRYEQYF; CDR3nt: TGTGCCAGCAGCCTCCCGGACAGGGGGCGCTACGAGCAGTACTTC
abundance: -; v_gene: TRBV5-4; j_gene: TRBJ1-6; d_gene: -; CDR3aa: CASSPTGPNSPLHF; CDR3nt: TGTGCCAGCAGCCCGACAGGCCCCAATTCACCCCTCCACTTT
abundance: -; v_gene: TRBV2; j_gene: TRBJ2-6; d_gene: -; CDR3aa: CASSPLPSGANVLTF; CDR3nt: TGTGCCAGCAGCCCACTACCCTCTGGGGCCAACGTCCTGACTTTC
abundance: -; v_gene: TRBV18; j_gene: TRBJ2-4; d_gene: -; CDR3aa: CASSPAGVKNIQYF; CDR3nt: TGTGCCAGCTCACCAGCAGGGGTGAAAAACATTCAGTACTTC
abundance: few; v_gene: TRBV3-1/TRBV3-2; j_gene: TRBJ1-2; d_gene: TRBD1; CDR3aa: CASSQGQGIYGYTF; CDR3nt: TGTGCCAGCAGCCAAGGACAGGGGATCTATGGCTACACCTTC
abundance: -; v_gene: TRBV7-9; j_gene: TRBJ1-2; d_gene: -; CDR3aa: CASSPTGYTF; CDR3nt: TGTGCCAGCAGTCCTACGGGCTACACCTTC
abundance: -; v_gene: TRBV19; j_gene: TRBJ2-2; d_gene: -; CDR3aa: CASSATGNTGELFF; CDR3nt: TGTGCCAGTAGCGCGACAGGGAACACCGGGGAGCTGTTTTTT
abundance: -; v_gene: TRBV6-2/TRBV6-3; j_gene: TRBJ1-6; d_gene: -; CDR3aa: CASSYSTGFNSPLHF; CDR3nt: TGTGCCAGCAGTTACTCGACGGGGTTCAATTCACCCCTCCACTTT
abundance: -; v_gene: TRBV7-7; j_gene: TRBJ1-4; d_gene: -; CDR3aa: CASSLGRNEKLFF; CDR3nt: TGTGCCAGCAGCTTGGGGAGAAATGAAAAACTGTTTTTT
abundance: -; v_gene: TRBV11-2; j_gene: TRBJ1-5; d_gene: -; CDR3aa: CASSNQGNQPQHF; CDR3nt: TGTGCCAGCAGTAATCAGGGGAATCAGCCCCAGCATTTT
abundance: -; v_gene: TRBV27; j_gene: TRBJ2-3; d_gene: -; CDR3aa: CASSLEGASTDTQYF; CDR3nt: TGTGCCAGCAGTTTAGAAGGGGCTAGCACAGATACGCAGTATTTT
abundance: once; v_gene: TRBV9; j_gene: TRBJ2-3; d_gene: TRBD2; CDR3aa: CASSPRGSGVGTDTQYF; CDR3nt: TGTGCCAGCAGCCCACGAGGAAGCGGGGTGGGCACAGATACGCAGTATTTT
abundance: -; v_gene: TRBV25-1; j_gene: TRBJ2-1; d_gene: -; CDR3aa: CASSDVKGETYNEQFF; CDR3nt: TGTGCCAGCAGTGATGTGAAGGGAGAAACCTACAATGAGCAGTTCTTC
abundance: -; v_gene: TRBV15; j_gene: TRBJ1-2; d_gene: -; CDR3aa: CATSRGSDGYGYTF; CDR3nt: TGTGCCACCAGCAGAGGGTCAGATGGCTATGGCTACACCTTC
abundance: -; v_gene: TRBV7-2; j_gene: TRBJ2-1; d_gene: TRBD2; CDR3aa: CASSSWRTSGGRTGEQFF; CDR3nt: TGTGCCAGCAGCTCCTGGCGGACTAGCGGGGGGAGAACGGGTGAGCAGTTCTTC